This TCR beta chain came from a study of CD8+ T cells in alopecia areata. Trimming left V 5 bases short and J 5 bases short, with 17 bases between. The CDR3 is 16 residues long. Germline V gene lookup returns CDR1 SGHRS and CDR2 YFSETQ. The authors extracted RNA and reverse transcribed it into cDNA as the sequencing template. The assay was immunoSEQ multiplex PCR, and TCRdb's table has in-frame clones only and misses some. In the table there are over 150,000 clones, around three fifths of which are singletons. The TCR comes from a human donor in good health. Sequencing was done on a sample of CD8+ T cells sorted from blood. The chain couples TRBV5-1 to TRBJ1-6, with D uncertain. CDR3 sequence (DNA): TGCGCCAGCAGTTGGAATGGGCCTGGGAATAATTCACCCCTCCACTTT. This sequence encodes CASSWNGPGNNSPLHF.